These 2 T cell receptor beta chains were sequenced from one sample in a study of response to subunit inactivated influenza vaccine. MiXCR was run by TCRdb on the RT-PCR reads, yielding one entry per CDR3 protein. The sample has 500,000 to 550,000 distinct CDR3 sequences, less than 8% seen once. Sequencing used PBMCs from blood, obtained around 25 months after vaccination. The receptors were sampled from a man aged 45 to 70 who received an inactivated influenza vaccine.

The V and J genes are TRBV6-5 and TRBJ2-1, with a tentative D call TRBD1 (6 bases). This CDR3 region has 12 residues. Germline loops: CDR1 MNHEY, CDR2 SVGAGI. V was shortened by 6 bases and J by 9 bases, with 12 bases between the two germline ends. The DNA of the CDR3 is TGTGCCAGCAGCCGAAGGGGGAGTGAGCAGTTCTTC. This sequence encodes CASSRRGSEQFF.

V and J are TRBV20-1 and TRBJ1-3, with TRBD1 identical over 8 bases. Germline V gene sequence: CDR1 DFQATT, CDR2 SNEGSKA (reference sequence). This CDR3 region has 15 residues. Trimming at V came to 0 bases and at J to 1 base, leaving 2 bases not matched to a gene. The CDR3 DNA reads TGCAGTGCTAGAGATCACAGGGGGTCTGGAAACACCATATATTTT. This translates into CSARDHRGSGNTIYF.